The clone carrying this T cell receptor beta chain was counted at least ten times. Per germline, CDR1 MNHEY and CDR2 SMNVEV (reference sequence). The V gene lost 3 bases and the J gene lost 6 bases, with 9 bases spanning the gap. CDR3 size: 13 residues. From RNA transcripts, TCR beta CDR3 regions were amplified. The HTBI primer set was used in a first-round RT-PCR of the TCR CDR3. Each CDR3 protein is one row after TCRdb ran MiXCR on the multiplex PCR reads. The repertoire holds about 200,000 distinct CDR3 sequences, with approximately 20% as singletons. The record originates from a study of T cells in Graves' hyperthyroidism and ophthalmopathy.

The source is a man aged 35-49 years with Graves' hyperthyroidism. What was sequenced was blood. The chain links TRBV27 to TRBJ2-1; D gene ambiguous. CDR3: CASSFNSGNEQFF. The CDR3 coding sequence is TGTGCCAGCAGTTTTAACAGTGGCAATGAGCAGTTCTTC.